This T cell receptor beta chain emerged from a study of CD8 T cells in ankylosing spondylitis. Study-wide findings and caveats: Within ankylosing spondylitis blood, a TCR beta motif made up of seven to nine highly homologous variants appeared to be characteristic. Reportedly, significant enrichment of disease-linked clones occurred in matched ankylosing spondylitis synovial fluid. Within peripheral blood, clones linked to disease were CD8+ and relatively rare.

From the 5' RACE reads, TCRdb called clonotypes with MiXCR, one entry per CDR3 protein. The sample carries about 230,000 distinct CDR3 sequences, over 7% recorded once. This clonotype was counted many times. Antigen unknown. The CDR3 loop spans 14 amino acids. Trimming pared 0 bases from V and 2 bases from J, leaving 4 bases between. Germline loops: CDR1 LGHNA, CDR2 YSLEER. The sequenced sample was blood, either unsorted or a sorted T cell fraction (not recorded which). The V call is TRBV4-3, the J call TRBJ2-2; D ambiguous. This receptor was identified in a female donor with ankylosing spondylitis or in good health (not recorded which). The CDR3 sequence is CASSQDPNTGELFF. The DNA for the CDR3 is TGCGCCAGCAGCCAAGATCCTAACACCGGGGAGCTGTTTTTT.